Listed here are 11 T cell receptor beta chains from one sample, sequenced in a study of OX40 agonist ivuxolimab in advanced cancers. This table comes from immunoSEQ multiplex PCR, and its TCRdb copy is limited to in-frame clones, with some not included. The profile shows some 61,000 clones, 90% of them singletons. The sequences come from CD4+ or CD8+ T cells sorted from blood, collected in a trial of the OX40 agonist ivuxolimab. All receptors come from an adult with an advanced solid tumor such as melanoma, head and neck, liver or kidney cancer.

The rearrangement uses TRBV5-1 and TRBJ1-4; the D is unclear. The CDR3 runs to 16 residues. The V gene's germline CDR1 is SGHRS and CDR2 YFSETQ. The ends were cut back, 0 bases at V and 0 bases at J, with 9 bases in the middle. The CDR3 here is CASSLGQTPTNEKLFF. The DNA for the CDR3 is TGCGCCAGCAGCTTGGGGCAAACCCCAACTAATGAAAAACTGTTTTTT.

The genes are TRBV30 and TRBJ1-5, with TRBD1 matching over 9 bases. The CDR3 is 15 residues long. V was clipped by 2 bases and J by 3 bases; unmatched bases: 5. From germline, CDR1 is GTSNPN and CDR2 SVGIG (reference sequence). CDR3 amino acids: CAWSQGQGNNQPQHF. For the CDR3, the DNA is TGTGCCTGGAGTCAGGGACAGGGTAACAATCAGCCCCAGCATTTT.

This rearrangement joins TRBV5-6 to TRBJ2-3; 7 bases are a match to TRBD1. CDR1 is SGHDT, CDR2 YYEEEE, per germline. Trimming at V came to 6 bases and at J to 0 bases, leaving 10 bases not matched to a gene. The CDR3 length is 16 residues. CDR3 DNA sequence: TGTGCCAGCACCCCTAACAGGGGCGCTAGCACAGATACGCAGTATTTT. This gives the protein CASTPNRGASTDTQYF.

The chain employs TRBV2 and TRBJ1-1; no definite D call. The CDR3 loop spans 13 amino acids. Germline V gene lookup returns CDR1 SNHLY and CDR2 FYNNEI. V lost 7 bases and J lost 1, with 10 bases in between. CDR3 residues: CASMRDGNTEAFF. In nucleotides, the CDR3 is TGTGCCAGCATGAGGGATGGGAACACTGAAGCTTTCTTT.

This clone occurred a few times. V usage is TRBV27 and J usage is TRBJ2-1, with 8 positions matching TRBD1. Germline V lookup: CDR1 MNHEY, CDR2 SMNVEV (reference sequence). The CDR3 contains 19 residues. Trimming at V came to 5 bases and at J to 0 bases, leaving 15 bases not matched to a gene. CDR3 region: CASSPRGQGYRVSYNEQFF. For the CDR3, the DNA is TGTGCCAGCAGTCCCAGAGGACAGGGATATCGGGTCTCCTACAATGAGCAGTTCTTC.

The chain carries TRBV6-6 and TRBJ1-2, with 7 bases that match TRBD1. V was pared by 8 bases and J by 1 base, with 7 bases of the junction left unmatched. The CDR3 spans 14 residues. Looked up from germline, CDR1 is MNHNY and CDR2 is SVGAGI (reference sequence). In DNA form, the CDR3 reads TGTGCCAGCGGTATGACAGGGCTTAACTATGGCTACACCTTC. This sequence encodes CASGMTGLNYGYTF.

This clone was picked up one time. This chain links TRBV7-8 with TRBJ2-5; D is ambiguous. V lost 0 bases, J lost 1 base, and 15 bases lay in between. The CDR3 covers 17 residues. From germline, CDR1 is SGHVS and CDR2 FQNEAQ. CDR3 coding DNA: TGTGCCAGCAGCTTAGCACGGAACAGAAGTCCCCAAGAGACCCAGTACTTC. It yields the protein CASSLARNRSPQETQYF.

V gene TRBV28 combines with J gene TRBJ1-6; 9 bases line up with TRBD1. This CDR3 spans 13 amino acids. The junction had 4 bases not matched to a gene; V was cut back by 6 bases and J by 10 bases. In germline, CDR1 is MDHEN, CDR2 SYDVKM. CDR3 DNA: TGTGCCAGCAGGGGACAGGGAGAATCACCCCTCCACTTT. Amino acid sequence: CASRGQGESPLHF.

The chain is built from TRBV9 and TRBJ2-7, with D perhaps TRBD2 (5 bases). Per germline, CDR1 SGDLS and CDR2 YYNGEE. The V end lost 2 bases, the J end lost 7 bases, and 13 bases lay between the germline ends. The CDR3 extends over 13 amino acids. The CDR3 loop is CASSVGRLGEQYF. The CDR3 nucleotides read TGTGCCAGCAGCGTGGGGAGACTGGGGGAGCAGTACTTC.

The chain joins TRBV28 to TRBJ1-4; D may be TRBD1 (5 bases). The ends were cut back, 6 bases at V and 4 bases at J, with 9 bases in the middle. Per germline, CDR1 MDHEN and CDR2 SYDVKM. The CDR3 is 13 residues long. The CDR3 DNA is TGTGCCAGCAGACAGGCTCATAATGAAAAACTGTTTTTT. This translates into CASRQAHNEKLFF.

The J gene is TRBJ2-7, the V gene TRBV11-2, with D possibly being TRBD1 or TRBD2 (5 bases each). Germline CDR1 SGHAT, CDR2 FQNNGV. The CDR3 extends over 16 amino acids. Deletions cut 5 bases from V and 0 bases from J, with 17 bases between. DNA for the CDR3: TGTGCCAGCAGCCTCGGGACCATTACCGACTCCTACGAGCAGTACTTC. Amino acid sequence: CASSLGTITDSYEQYF.